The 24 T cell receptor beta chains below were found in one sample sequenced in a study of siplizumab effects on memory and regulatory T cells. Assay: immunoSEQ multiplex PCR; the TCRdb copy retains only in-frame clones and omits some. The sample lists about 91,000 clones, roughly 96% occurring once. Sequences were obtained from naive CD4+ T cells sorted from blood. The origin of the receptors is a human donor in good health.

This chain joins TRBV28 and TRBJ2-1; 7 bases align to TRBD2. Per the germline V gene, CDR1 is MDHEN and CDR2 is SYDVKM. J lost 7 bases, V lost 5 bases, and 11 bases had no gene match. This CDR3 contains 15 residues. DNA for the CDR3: TGTGCCAGCAGTCTTATGGGACTACAATCGAATGAGCAGTTCTTC. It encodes CASSLMGLQSNEQFF.

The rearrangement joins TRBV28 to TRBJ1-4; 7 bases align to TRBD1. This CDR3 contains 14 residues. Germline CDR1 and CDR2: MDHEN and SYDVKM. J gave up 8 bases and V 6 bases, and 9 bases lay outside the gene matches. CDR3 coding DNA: TGTGCCAGCAGAAACGAGGGGGCAGGAGAAAAACTGTTTTTT. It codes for CASRNEGAGEKLFF.

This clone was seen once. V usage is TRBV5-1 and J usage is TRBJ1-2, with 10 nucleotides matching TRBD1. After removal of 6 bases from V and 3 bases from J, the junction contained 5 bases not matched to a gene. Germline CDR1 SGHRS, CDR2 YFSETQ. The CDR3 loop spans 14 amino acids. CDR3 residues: CASTHGQGDYGYTF. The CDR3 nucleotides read TGCGCCAGCACCCATGGACAGGGGGACTATGGCTACACCTTC.

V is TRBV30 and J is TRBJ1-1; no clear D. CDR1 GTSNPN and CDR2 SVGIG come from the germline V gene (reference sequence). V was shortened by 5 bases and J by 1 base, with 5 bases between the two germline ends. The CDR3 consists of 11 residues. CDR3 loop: CAWGGNTEAFF. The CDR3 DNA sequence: TGTGCCTGGGGTGGGAACACTGAAGCTTTCTTT.

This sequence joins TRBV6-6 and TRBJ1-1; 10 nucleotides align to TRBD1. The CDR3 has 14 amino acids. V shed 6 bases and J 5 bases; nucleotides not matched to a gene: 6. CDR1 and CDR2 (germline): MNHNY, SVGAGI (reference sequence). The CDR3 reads CASRLTGGETEAFF. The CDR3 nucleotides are TGTGCCAGCAGGTTGACAGGGGGCGAGACTGAAGCTTTCTTT.

The CDR3 nucleotides read TGTGCCAGCTCACCGACAGGGCAGCGGGAGACCCAGTACTTC. This translates into CASSPTGQRETQYF. V is TRBV18 and J is TRBJ2-5, with TRBD1 matching 7 bases. Germline V gives CDR1 KGHSH, CDR2 LQKENI. The CDR3 is 14 residues long. V trimming: 3 bases; J trimming: 5 bases; junction bases outside the gene matches: 6. The variable domain in full, completed from reference TRBV18 and TRBJ2-5, reads NAGVMQNPRHLVRRRGQEARLRCSPMKGHSHVYWYRQLPEEGLKFMVYLQKENIIDESGMPKERFSAEFPKEGPSILRIQQVVRGDSAAYFCASSPTGQRETQYFGPGTRLLVL.

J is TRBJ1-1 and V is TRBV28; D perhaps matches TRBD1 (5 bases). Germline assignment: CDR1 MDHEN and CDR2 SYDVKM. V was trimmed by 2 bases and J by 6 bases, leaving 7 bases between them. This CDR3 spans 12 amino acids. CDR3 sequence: CASSLGASEAFF. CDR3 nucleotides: TGTGCCAGCAGTTTAGGGGCGTCTGAAGCTTTCTTT.

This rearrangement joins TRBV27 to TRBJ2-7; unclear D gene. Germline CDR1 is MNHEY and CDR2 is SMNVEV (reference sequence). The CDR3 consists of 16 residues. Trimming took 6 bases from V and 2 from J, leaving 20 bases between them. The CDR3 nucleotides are TGTGCCAGCAGCCCTTTCCAACAAGGGTGGGCCTACGAGCAGTACTTC. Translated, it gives CASSPFQQGWAYEQYF.

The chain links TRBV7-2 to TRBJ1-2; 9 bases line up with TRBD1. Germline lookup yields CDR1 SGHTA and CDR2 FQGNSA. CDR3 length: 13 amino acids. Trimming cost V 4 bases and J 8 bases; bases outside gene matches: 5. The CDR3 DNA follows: TGTGCCAGCAGCTGGGACAGGGAGGAAGGCTACACCTTC. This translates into CASSWDREEGYTF.

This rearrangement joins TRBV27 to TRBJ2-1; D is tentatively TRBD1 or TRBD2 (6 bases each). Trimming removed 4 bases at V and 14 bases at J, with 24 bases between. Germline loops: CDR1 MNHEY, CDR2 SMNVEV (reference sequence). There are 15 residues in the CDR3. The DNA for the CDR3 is TGTGCCAGCAGTTCGAGCCAGGCGTCGGGGGCGGATAAGTTCTTC. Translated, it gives CASSSSQASGADKFF.

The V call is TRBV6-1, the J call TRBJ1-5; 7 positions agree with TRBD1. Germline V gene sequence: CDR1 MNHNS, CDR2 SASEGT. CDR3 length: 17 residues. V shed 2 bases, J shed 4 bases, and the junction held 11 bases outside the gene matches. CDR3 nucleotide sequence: TGTGCCAGCAGTGAACCTGAGGGACAGTCGGGAAATCAGCCCCAGCATTTT. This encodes CASSEPEGQSGNQPQHF.

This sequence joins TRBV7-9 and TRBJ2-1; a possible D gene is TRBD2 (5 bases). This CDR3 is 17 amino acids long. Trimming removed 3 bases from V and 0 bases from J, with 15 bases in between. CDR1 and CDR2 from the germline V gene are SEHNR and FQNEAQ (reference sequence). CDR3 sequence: CASSLKAGPSSYNEQFF. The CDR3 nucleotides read TGTGCCAGCAGCTTGAAGGCGGGTCCTAGCTCCTACAATGAGCAGTTCTTC.

The CDR3 here is CSARTKETQYF. For the CDR3, the DNA is TGCAGTGCTAGAACTAAAGAGACCCAGTACTTC. V usage is TRBV20-1 and J usage is TRBJ2-5, with no clear D. This CDR3 contains 11 residues. The germline V gene has CDR1 DFQATT and CDR2 SNEGSKA (reference sequence). V was trimmed by 2 bases and J by 3 bases, leaving 4 bases between them.

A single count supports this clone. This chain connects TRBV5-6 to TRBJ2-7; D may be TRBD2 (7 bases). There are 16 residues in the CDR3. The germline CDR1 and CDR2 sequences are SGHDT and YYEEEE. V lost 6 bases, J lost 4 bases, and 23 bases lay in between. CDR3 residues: CASTSTWGGSIYEQYF. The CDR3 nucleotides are TGTGCCAGCACCTCCACCTGGGGGGGCTCTATATACGAGCAGTACTTC. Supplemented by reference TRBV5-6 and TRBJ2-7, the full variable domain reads DAGVTQSPTHLIKTRGQQVTLRCSPKSGHDTVSWYQQALGQGPQFIFQYYEEEERQRGNFPDRFSGHQFPNYSSELNVNALLLGDSALYLCASTSTWGGSIYEQYFGPGTRLTVT.

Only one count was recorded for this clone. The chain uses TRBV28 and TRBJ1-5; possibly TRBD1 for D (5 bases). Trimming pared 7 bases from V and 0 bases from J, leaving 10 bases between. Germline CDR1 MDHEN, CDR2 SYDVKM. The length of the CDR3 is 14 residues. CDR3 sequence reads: CASTLGLSNQPQHF. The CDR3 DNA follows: TGTGCCAGCACCCTGGGACTTAGCAATCAGCCCCAGCATTTT.

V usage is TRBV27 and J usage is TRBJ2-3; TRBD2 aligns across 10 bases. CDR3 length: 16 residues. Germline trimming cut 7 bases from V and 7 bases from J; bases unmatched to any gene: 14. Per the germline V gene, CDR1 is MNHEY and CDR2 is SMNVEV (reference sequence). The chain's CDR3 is CASTRSGGVKKYTQYF. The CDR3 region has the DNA TGTGCCAGCACCCGGAGCGGGGGGGTTAAGAAGTATACGCAGTATTTT.

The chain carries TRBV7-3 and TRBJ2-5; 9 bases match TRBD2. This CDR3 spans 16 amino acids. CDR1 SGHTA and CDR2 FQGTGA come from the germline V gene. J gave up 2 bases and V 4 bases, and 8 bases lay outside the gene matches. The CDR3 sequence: CASSSAGGGPQETQYF. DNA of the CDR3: TGTGCCAGCAGCTCAGCGGGGGGCGGCCCTCAAGAGACCCAGTACTTC.

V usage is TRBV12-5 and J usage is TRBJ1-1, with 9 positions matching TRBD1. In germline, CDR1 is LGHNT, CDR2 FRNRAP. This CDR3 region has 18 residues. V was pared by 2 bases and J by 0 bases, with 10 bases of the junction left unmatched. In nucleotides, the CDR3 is TGTGCTAGTGGTTTGATGGGGATACAGGGGGCTATGAACACTGAAGCTTTCTTT. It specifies CASGLMGIQGAMNTEAFF.

The CDR3 loop is CASSGTVNSYNEQFF. The CDR3 nucleotides read TGTGCCAGCAGTGGGACGGTGAACTCCTACAATGAGCAGTTCTTC. The chain is built from TRBV6-1 and TRBJ2-1, with no clear D. V shed 4 bases and J shed 0 bases, with 10 bases lying between them. CDR3 size: 15 residues. From germline, CDR1 is MNHNS and CDR2 SASEGT.

The DNA of the CDR3 is TGTGCCAGCTCAATTTCCAGGGGCCACGAGCAGTACTTC. Protein product: CASSISRGHEQYF. This rearrangement joins TRBV18 to TRBJ2-7, with D possibly TRBD1 on 6 matching bases. V dropped 5 bases and J dropped 5 bases, with 13 bases sitting between them. There are 13 residues in the CDR3. CDR1 is KGHSH, CDR2 LQKENI, per germline.

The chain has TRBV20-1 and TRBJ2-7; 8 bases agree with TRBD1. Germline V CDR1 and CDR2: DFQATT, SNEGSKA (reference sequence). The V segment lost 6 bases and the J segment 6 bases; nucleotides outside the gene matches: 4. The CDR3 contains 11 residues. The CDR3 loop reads CSARTGTEQYF. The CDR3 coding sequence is TGCAGTGCCCGGACAGGGACCGAGCAGTACTTC.

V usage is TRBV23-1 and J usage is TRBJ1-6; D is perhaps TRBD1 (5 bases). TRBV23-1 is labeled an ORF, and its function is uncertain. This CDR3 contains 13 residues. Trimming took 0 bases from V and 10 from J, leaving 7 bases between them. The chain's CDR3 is CASSQSGESPLHF. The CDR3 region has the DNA TGCGCCAGCAGTCAATCGGGGGAATCACCCCTCCACTTT.

The CDR3 here is CASSWRVDEKLFF. The DNA for the CDR3 is TGTGCCAGCTCTTGGAGGGTTGATGAAAAACTGTTTTTT. The chain has TRBV18 and TRBJ1-4; D unresolved. The CDR3 has 13 residues. Looked up from germline, CDR1 is KGHSH and CDR2 is LQKENI. Trimming took off 6 bases at V and 6 bases at J, with 11 bases between the two ends. The entire variable domain, with the rest obtained from reference TRBV18 and TRBJ1-4, is as follows: NAGVMQNPRHLVRRRGQEARLRCSPMKGHSHVYWYRQLPEEGLKFMVYLQKENIIDESGMPKERFSAEFPKEGPSILRIQQVVRGDSAAYFCASSWRVDEKLFFGSGTQLSVL.

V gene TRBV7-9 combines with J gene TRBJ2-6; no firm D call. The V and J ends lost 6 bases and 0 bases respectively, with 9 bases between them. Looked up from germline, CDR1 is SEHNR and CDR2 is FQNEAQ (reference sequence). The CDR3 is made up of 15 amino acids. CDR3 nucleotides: TGTGCCAGCAGGAACGCAGCCTCTGGGGCCAACGTCCTGACTTTC. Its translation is CASRNAASGANVLTF.